These T cell receptor beta chains were read from a single sample in a study of blood T cell repertoires in COVID-19. Sequencing used immunoSEQ multiplex PCR; TCRdb keeps in-frame clones, though not all of them. The repertoire holds approximately 13,000 clones, roughly 88% seen once, with approximately 31% in the top ten. Source material: peripheral blood. The receptors were sampled from a human donor in a cohort sampled during active COVID-19. The CDR3 runs from the conserved cysteine through the conserved F or W. A D gene is named only where the DNA matches it firmly. Clone sizes are given selectively: once, few, many, or a class where the clone is expanded.

d_gene | abundance | j_gene | v_gene | CDR3aa | CDR3nt
TRBD2 | once | TRBJ2-3 | TRBV9 | CASSVGLAGGQGTQYF | TGTGCCAGCAGCGTAGGTCTAGCGGGGGGCCAGGGTACGCAGTATTTT
. | . | TRBJ1-1 | TRBV7-3 | CASSSAGGTEAFF | TGTGCCAGCAGCTCCGCGGGGGGAACTGAAGCTTTCTTT
. | once | TRBJ2-1 | TRBV4-2 | CASSQGAVSYNEQFF | TGTGCCAGCAGCCAAGGAGCGGTATCCTACAATGAGCAGTTCTTC
. | . | TRBJ1-1 | TRBV14 | CASSQRTDTEAFF | TGTGCCAGCAGCCAACGGACAGACACTGAAGCTTTCTTT
TRBD1 | . | TRBJ2-7 | TRBV27 | CASSFPDRGEQYF | TGTGCCAGCAGTTTCCCGGACAGGGGCGAGCAGTACTTC
. | . | TRBJ2-7 | TRBV5-1 | CASSFVPGAYEQYF | TGCGCCAGCAGCTTTGTGCCAGGGGCCTACGAGCAGTACTTC
TRBD1 | . | TRBJ1-3 | TRBV10-3 | CAIRGQRFSGNTIYF | TGTGCCATCCGGGGACAGAGATTCTCTGGAAACACCATATATTTT
. | once | TRBJ1-2 | TRBV9 | CASSVAEQTNYGYTF | TGTGCCAGCAGCGTAGCCGAGCAAACTAACTATGGCTACACCTTC
TRBD1 | . | TRBJ1-5 | TRBV28 | CASRAPGQGGNQPQHF | TGTGCCAGCAGAGCTCCGGGACAGGGTGGGAATCAGCCCCAGCATTTT
. | . | TRBJ2-5 | TRBV9 | CASSADNQETQYF | TGTGCCAGCAGCGCAGACAACCAAGAGACCCAGTACTTC
TRBD1 | once | TRBJ2-2 | TRBV25-1 | CASSEFGGTGQNTGELFF | TGTGCCAGCAGTGAATTTGGGGGGACAGGGCAGAACACCGGGGAGCTGTTTTTT
. | . | TRBJ2-7 | TRBV10-3 | CAISESSGSYEQYF | TGTGCCATCAGTGAGTCTAGCGGATCCTACGAGCAGTACTTC
TRBD2 | . | TRBJ2-2 | TRBV2 | CARKLAGETGELFF | TGTGCCAGGAAGCTAGCGGGGGAGACCGGGGAGCTGTTTTTT
TRBD1 | . | TRBJ1-4 | TRBV6-6 | CASSGTGAVYEKLFF | TGTGCCAGCAGCGGAACAGGGGCAGTTTATGAAAAACTGTTTTTT
TRBD1 | . | TRBJ1-6 | TRBV7-2 | CASSFDRDSPLHF | TGTGCCAGCAGCTTTGACAGGGACTCACCCCTCCACTTT
TRBD2 | . | TRBJ2-1 | TRBV5-1 | CASTGTSGSNEQFF | TGCGCCAGTACAGGGACTAGCGGAAGCAATGAGCAGTTCTTC
TRBD2 | once | TRBJ2-1 | TRBV4-1 | CASSQDRGNSGRFNEQFF | TGCGCCAGCAGCCAAGATCGGGGAAATAGCGGGAGGTTCAATGAGCAGTTCTTC
TRBD1 | . | TRBJ1-2 | TRBV27 | CASGLRGRGYGYTF | TGTGCCAGCGGACTCAGGGGGCGCGGCTATGGCTACACCTTC
. | . | TRBJ1-1 | TRBV6-5 | CASTAHGSEAFF | TGTGCCAGCACCGCACACGGGTCTGAAGCTTTCTTT
TRBD2 | . | TRBJ2-5 | TRBV30 | CAWSVQRRGQETQYF | TGTGCCTGGAGTGTACAGAGGCGGGGGCAAGAGACCCAGTACTTC
. | . | TRBJ2-7 | TRBV30 | CAWSVRGAMRHYEQYF | TGTGCCTGGAGTGTCAGGGGGGCAATGCGACACTACGAGCAGTACTTC
. | once | TRBJ1-6 | TRBV28 | CASGGVPRSDSPLHF | TGTGCCAGCGGGGGGGTCCCCAGATCGGATTCACCCCTCCACTTT
TRBD2 | . | TRBJ2-7 | TRBV19 | CASSFGLAGAYEQYF | TGTGCCAGTAGTTTCGGACTAGCGGGAGCCTACGAGCAGTACTTC
TRBD2 | . | TRBJ2-3 | TRBV24-1 | CATSDGLADSSTDTQYF | TGTGCCACCAGTGACGGACTAGCGGACTCTAGCACAGATACGCAGTATTTT
TRBD1 | once | TRBJ2-7 | TRBV27 | CASSARDSREQYF | TGTGCCAGCAGCGCTCGGGACAGTAGAGAGCAGTACTTC
. | . | TRBJ2-7 | TRBV5-5 | CASSRETYEQYF | TGTGCCAGCAGCCGGGAGACCTACGAGCAGTACTTC
. | few | TRBJ1-2 | TRBV4-1 | CASSQAGGGYTF | TGCGCCAGCAGCCAAGCCGGGGGTGGCTACACCTTC
. | . | TRBJ2-7 | TRBV5-1 | CASSTIPDSYEQYF | TGCGCCAGCAGCACGATCCCTGACAGCTACGAGCAGTACTTC
. | . | TRBJ2-2 | TRBV5-1 | CASSSQGGANTGELFF | TGCGCCAGCAGCAGCCAAGGGGGGGCGAACACCGGGGAGCTGTTTTTT
. | . | TRBJ2-5 | TRBV5-4 | CASSPVYQETQYF | TGTGCCAGCAGCCCGGTGTACCAAGAGACCCAGTACTTC
TRBD2 | . | TRBJ2-1 | TRBV14 | CASSHLGEGRHEQFF | TGTGCCAGCAGCCATCTTGGGGAGGGCCGACATGAGCAGTTCTTC
. | . | TRBJ2-2 | TRBV6-5 | CAGQAGPNTGELFF | TGTGCCGGCCAGGCGGGACCGAACACCGGGGAGCTGTTTTTT
. | . | TRBJ1-2 | TRBV23-1 | CASGLETASSYGYTF | TGCGCCAGCGGCTTGGAGACAGCCTCTTCTTATGGCTACACCTTC
TRBD2 | . | TRBJ2-1 | TRBV7-8 | CASSLGGISGGLRGQFF | TGTGCCAGCAGCTTAGGAGGGATTAGCGGGGGGTTGAGAGGGCAGTTCTTC
TRBD1 | . | TRBJ2-6 | TRBV4-1 | CASSQGQGTNVLTF | TGCGCCAGCAGCCAGGGACAGGGGACCAACGTCCTGACTTTC
TRBD1 | . | TRBJ1-1 | TRBV13 | CASSLGRDRANPRFTEAFF | TGTGCCAGCAGCTTAGGAAGGGACAGGGCCAATCCTCGGTTCACTGAAGCTTTCTTT
TRBD2 | . | TRBJ2-2 | TRBV4-1 | CASTPGLAGGPRTGELFF | TGCGCCAGCACCCCGGGACTAGCGGGGGGGCCGCGAACCGGGGAGCTGTTTTTT
TRBD2 | . | TRBJ2-1 | TRBV5-1 | CASSLGPSGGPGEQFF | TGCGCCAGCAGCTTGGGCCCTAGCGGGGGGCCCGGGGAGCAGTTCTTC
TRBD1 | . | TRBJ2-7 | TRBV6-5 | CASGQGSISEYF | TGTGCCAGCGGACAGGGGTCGATCTCAGAGTACTTC
. | . | TRBJ2-2 | TRBV12-2 | CASRLSSRVLAGGTGELFF | TGTGCAAGTCGCTTATCCTCCAGGGTTCTAGCGGGAGGGACCGGGGAGCTGTTTTTT
TRBD2 | . | TRBJ2-3 | TRBV11-3 | CASSPGTSGRDTQYF | TGTGCCAGCAGCCCCGGGACTAGCGGGAGGGATACGCAGTATTTT
TRBD2 | . | TRBJ2-7 | TRBV5-6 | CASSLGGLAGSSYEQYF | TGTGCCAGCAGCTTGGGGGGGTTAGCGGGTAGCTCCTACGAGCAGTACTTC
TRBD2 | . | TRBJ2-5 | TRBV3-1/TRBV3-2 | CASSQDSRGGRGRETQYF | TGTGCCAGCAGCCAAGATAGTCGCGGGGGGCGGGGACGGGAGACCCAGTACTTC
. | . | TRBJ1-1 | TRBV7-2 | CASSFTGLFEAFF | TGTGCCAGCAGCTTTACAGGTCTTTTTGAAGCTTTCTTT
. | . | TRBJ1-3 | TRBV2 | CASSDDAGSGNTIYF | TGTGCCAGCAGTGATGACGCGGGCTCTGGAAACACCATATATTTT
TRBD2 | once | TRBJ2-1 | TRBV6-5 | CASSYPGTSRHEQFF | TGTGCCAGCAGTTACCCCGGGACTAGTAGGCATGAGCAGTTCTTC
. | . | TRBJ2-1 | TRBV5-4 | CASSLLTENEQFF | TGTGCCAGCAGCTTACTAACGGAGAATGAGCAGTTCTTC
TRBD2 | . | TRBJ2-5 | TRBV5-4 | CASSSRRTSGGLYF | TGTGCCAGCAGCTCCCGTCGGACTAGCGGGGGGTTGTACTTC
TRBD1 | . | TRBJ2-7 | TRBV7-2 | CASSPRTGGTYEQYF | TGTGCCAGCAGCCCGAGGACAGGAGGAACCTACGAGCAGTACTTC
. | . | TRBJ2-1 | TRBV7-3 | CASSLIGGMGGEQFF | TGTGCCAGCAGCTTAATAGGGGGAATGGGTGGCGAGCAGTTCTTC
. | . | TRBJ1-4 | TRBV5-1 | CASSLTSTNEKLFF | TGCGCCAGCAGCTTGACTTCAACTAATGAAAAACTGTTTTTT
TRBD2 | . | TRBJ2-1 | TRBV9 | CASSVSAGLAGQSSYNEQFF | TGTGCCAGCAGCGTTTCCGCGGGACTAGCGGGTCAAAGCTCCTACAATGAGCAGTTCTTC